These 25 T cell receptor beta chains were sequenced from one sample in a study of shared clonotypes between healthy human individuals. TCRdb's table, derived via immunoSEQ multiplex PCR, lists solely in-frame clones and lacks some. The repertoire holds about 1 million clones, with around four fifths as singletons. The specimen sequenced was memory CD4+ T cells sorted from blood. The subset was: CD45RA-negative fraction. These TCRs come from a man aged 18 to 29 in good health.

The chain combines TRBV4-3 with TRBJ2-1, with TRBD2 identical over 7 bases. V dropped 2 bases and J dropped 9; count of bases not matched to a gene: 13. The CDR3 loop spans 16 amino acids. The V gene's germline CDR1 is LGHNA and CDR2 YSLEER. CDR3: CASSQQGTTNQGEQFF. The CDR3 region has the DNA TGCGCCAGCAGCCAACAAGGGACTACAAATCAGGGTGAGCAGTTCTTC.

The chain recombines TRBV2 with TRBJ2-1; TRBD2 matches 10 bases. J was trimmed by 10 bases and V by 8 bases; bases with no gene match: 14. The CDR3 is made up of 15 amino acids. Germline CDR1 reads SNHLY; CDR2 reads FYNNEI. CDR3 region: CASLTGLATRSEQFF. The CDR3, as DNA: TGTGCCAGCCTGACGGGACTAGCGACCCGCTCGGAGCAGTTCTTC.

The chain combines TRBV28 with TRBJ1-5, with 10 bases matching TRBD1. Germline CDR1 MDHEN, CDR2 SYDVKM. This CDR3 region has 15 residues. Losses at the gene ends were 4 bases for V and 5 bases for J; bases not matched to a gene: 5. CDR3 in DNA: TGTGCCAGCAGTTCCCCAGGACAGGGGGATCAGCCCCAGCATTTT. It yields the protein CASSSPGQGDQPQHF. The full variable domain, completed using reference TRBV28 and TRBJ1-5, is DVKVTQSSRYLVKRTGEKVFLECVQDMDHENMFWYRQDPGLGLRLIYFSYDVKMKEKGDIPEGYSVSREKKERFSLILESASTNQTSMYLCASSSPGQGDQPQHFGDGTRLSIL.

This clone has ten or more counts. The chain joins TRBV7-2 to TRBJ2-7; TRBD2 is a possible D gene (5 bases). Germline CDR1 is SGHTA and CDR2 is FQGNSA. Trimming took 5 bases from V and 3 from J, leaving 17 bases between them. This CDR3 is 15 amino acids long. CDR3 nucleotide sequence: TGTGCCAGCAGCCGTGAGGGCTGGCGTGACTACGAGCAGTACTTC. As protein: CASSREGWRDYEQYF.

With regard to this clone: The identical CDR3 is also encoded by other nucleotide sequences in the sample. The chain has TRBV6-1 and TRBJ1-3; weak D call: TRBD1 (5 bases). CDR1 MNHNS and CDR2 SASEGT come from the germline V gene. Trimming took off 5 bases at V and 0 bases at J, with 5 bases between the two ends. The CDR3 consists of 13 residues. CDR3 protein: CASSTGSGNTIYF. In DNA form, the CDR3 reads TGTGCCAGCAGTACAGGCTCTGGAAACACCATATATTTT.

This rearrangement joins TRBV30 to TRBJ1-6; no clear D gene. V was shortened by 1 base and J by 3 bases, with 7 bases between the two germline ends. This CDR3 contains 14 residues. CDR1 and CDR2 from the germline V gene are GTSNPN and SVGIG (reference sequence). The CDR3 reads CAWSGLVYNSPLHF. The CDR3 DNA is TGTGCCTGGAGTGGCCTAGTCTATAATTCACCCCTCCACTTT.

The CDR3 sequence is CASSFLKGEQFF. The CDR3 region has the DNA TGTGCCAGCAGTTTCCTCAAAGGTGAGCAGTTCTTC. The chain couples TRBV28 to TRBJ2-1; D uncertain. Germline V lookup: CDR1 MDHEN, CDR2 SYDVKM. Between the trimmed V and J ends, which lost 3 bases and 9 bases, there was a span of 9 bases. The CDR3 is 12 residues long.

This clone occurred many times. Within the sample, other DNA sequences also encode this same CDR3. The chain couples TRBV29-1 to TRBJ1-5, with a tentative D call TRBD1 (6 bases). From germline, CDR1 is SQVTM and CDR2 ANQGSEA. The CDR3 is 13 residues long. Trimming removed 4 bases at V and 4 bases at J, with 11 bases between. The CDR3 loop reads CSVGGGGNQPQHF. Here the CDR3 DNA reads TGCAGCGTTGGAGGGGGAGGTAATCAGCCCCAGCATTTT.

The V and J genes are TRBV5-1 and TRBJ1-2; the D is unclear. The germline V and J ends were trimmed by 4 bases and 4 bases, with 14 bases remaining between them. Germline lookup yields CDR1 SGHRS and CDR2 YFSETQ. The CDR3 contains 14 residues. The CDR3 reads CASSEDGSGYGYTF. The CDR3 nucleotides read TGCGCCAGCAGCGAGGACGGGAGCGGCTATGGCTACACCTTC. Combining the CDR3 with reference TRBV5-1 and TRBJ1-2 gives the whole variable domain KAGVTQTPRYLIKTRGQQVTLSCSPISGHRSVSWYQQTPGQGLQFLFEYFSETQRNKGNFPGRFSGRQFSNSRSEMNVSTLELGDSALYLCASSEDGSGYGYTFGSGTRLTVV.

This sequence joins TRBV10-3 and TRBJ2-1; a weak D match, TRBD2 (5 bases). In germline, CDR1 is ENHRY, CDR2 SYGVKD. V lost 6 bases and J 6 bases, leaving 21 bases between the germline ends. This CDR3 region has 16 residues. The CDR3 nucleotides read TGTGCCATCAGCGAACCCCGGGATCCAGTGGGCAATGAGCAGTTCTTC. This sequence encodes CAISEPRDPVGNEQFF.

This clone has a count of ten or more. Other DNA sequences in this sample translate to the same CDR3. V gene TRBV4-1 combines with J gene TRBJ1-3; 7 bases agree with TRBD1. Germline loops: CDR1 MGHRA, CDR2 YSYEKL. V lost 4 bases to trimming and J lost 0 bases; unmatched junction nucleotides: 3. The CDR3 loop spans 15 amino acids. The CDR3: CASSPGQLSGNTIYF. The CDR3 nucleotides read TGCGCCAGCAGCCCGGGACAGCTCTCTGGAAACACCATATATTTT.

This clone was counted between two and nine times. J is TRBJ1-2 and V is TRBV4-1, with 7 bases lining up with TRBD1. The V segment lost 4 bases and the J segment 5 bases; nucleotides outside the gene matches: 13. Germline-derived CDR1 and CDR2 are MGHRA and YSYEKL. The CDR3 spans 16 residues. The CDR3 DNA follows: TGCGCCAGCAGCCGCCCCTTCGACAGGGCTCTTTATGGCTACACCTTC. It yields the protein CASSRPFDRALYGYTF.

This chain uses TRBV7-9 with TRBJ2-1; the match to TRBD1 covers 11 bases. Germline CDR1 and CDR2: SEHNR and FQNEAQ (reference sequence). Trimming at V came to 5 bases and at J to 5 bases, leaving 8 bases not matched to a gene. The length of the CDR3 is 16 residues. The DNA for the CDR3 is TGTGCCAGCAGCGATATGGACAGGGGGCTTAACAATGAGCAGTTCTTC. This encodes CASSDMDRGLNNEQFF.

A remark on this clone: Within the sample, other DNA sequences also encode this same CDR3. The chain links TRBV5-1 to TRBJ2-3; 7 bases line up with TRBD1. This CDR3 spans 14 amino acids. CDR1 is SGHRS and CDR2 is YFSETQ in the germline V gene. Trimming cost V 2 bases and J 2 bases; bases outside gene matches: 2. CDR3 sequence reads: CASSLGQVTDTQYF. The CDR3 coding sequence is TGCGCCAGCAGCTTAGGACAGGTCACAGATACGCAGTATTTT.

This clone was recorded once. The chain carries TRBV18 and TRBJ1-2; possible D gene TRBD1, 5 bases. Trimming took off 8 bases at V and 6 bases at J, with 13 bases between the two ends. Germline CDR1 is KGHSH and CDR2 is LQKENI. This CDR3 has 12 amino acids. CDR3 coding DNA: TGTGCCAGCCTTCAGGCGGGGGATGGCTACACCTTC. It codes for CASLQAGDGYTF.

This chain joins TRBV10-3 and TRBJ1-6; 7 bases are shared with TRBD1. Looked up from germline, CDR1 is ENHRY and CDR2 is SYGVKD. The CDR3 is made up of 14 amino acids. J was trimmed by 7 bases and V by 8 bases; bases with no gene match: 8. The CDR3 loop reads CAIRAGQLNSPLHF. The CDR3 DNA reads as TGTGCCATCCGGGCGGGACAGTTAAATTCACCCCTCCACTTT.

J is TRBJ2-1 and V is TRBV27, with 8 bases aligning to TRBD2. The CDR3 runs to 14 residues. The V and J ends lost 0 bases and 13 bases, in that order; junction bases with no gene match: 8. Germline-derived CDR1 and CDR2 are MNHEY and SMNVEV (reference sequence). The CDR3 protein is CASSLSLAGGGQFF. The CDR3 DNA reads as TGTGCCAGCAGTTTATCTCTAGCCGGGGGGGGACAGTTCTTC.

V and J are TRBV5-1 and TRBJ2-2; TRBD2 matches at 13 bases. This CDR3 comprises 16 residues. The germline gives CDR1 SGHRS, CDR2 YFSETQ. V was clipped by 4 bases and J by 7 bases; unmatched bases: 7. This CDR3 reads CASSPTSGRAGGELFF. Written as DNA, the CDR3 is TGCGCCAGCAGCCCCACTAGCGGGAGGGCCGGCGGGGAGCTGTTTTTT. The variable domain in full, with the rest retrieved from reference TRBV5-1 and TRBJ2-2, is KAGVTQTPRYLIKTRGQQVTLSCSPISGHRSVSWYQQTPGQGLQFLFEYFSETQRNKGNFPGRFSGRQFSNSRSEMNVSTLELGDSALYLCASSPTSGRAGGELFFGEGSRLTVL.

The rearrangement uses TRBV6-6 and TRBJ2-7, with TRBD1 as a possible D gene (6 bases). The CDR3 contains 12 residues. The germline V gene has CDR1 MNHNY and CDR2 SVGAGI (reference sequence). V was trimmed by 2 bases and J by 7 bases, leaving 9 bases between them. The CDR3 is CASSYGGGEQYF. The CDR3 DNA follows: TGTGCCAGCAGTTACGGGGGCGGAGAGCAGTACTTC.

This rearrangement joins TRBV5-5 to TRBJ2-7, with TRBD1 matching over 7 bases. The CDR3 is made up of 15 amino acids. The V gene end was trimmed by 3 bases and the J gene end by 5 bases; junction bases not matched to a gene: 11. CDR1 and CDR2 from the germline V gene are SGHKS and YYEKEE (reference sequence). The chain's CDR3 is CASSYGDRARDEQYF. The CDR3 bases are TGTGCCAGCAGCTACGGAGACAGGGCTCGGGACGAGCAGTACTTC.

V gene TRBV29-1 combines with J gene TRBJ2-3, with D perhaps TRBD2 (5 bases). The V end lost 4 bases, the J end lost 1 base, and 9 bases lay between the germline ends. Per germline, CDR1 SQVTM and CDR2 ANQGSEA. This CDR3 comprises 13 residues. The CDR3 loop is CSVASGGTDTQYF. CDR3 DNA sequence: TGCAGCGTTGCCTCCGGGGGCACAGATACGCAGTATTTT.

CDR3 in amino acids: CASSSTSGRTDTQYF. Written as DNA, the CDR3 is TGTGCCAGCAGCTCGACTAGCGGCCGCACAGATACGCAGTATTTT. The genes are TRBV11-2 and TRBJ2-3; TRBD2 matches at 9 bases. V lost 4 bases, J lost 1 base, and 3 bases stayed unmatched. This CDR3 is 15 amino acids long. Germline CDR1 is SGHAT and CDR2 is FQNNGV.

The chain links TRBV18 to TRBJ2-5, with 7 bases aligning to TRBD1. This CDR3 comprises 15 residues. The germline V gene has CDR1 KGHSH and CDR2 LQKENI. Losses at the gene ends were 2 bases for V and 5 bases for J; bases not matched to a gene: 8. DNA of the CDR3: TGTGCCAGCTCACCAAGACAGGGAAGAGGGGAGACCCAGTACTTC. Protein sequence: CASSPRQGRGETQYF.

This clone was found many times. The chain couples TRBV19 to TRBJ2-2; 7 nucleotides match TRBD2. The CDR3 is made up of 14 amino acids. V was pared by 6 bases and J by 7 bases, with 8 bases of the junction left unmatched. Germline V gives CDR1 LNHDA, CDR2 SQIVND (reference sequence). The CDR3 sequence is CASRGTTRFGELFF. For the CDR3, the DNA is TGTGCCAGTAGAGGGACTACCCGTTTCGGGGAGCTGTTTTTT.

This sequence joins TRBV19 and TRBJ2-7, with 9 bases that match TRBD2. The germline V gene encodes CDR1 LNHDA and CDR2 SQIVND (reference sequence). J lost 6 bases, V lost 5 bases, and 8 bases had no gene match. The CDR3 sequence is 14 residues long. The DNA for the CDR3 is TGTGCCAGTAGTCCCCTTAGCGGGAGCTTCGAGCAGTACTTC. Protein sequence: CASSPLSGSFEQYF.